The entry that follows covers one T cell receptor (beta chain) sequence. These data are taken from a study of blood T cell repertoires in COVID-19. Authors' methods: Reference gene primer amplification gave estimated nucleated cell counts. Repertoires were generated with immunoSEQ multiplex PCR, while TCRdb's copy carries only in-frame clones and drops some. V and J calls and clone size come straight from that table; D and trimming were deduced from the DNA. This repertoire shows under 150,000 clones, 90% found once; its top ten account for around 3.7%. Trimming took 11 bases from V and 9 from J, leaving 20 bases between them. The CDR3 sequence is 13 residues long. Per the germline V gene, CDR1 is SNHLY and CDR2 is FYNNEI.

The V call is TRBV2, the J call TRBJ2-1, with D perhaps TRBD1 (6 bases). This sequence was found in a man aged 50 to 59 with active COVID-19. Sequences were obtained from peripheral blood. CDR3 nucleotide sequence: TGTGCCGGCGCAAAGATCAGGGACACTGAGCAGTTCTTC. As protein: CAGAKIRDTEQFF.